The 22 T cell receptor beta chains listed next were all sequenced from one sample in a study of OX40 agonist ivuxolimab in advanced cancers. The method was immunoSEQ multiplex PCR; TCRdb's version includes in-frame clones alone and lacks a portion of them. The table shows 45,000 or so clones, with roughly 90% occurring only once. The sample here was CD4+ or CD8+ T cells sorted from blood, taken in a trial of the OX40 agonist ivuxolimab. The receptor source for this set is an adult with an advanced solid tumor such as melanoma, head and neck, liver or kidney cancer.

This clone turned up a few times. The chain employs TRBV5-1 and TRBJ2-5, with 12 bases that match TRBD2. Per the germline V gene, CDR1 is SGHRS and CDR2 is YFSETQ. This CDR3 spans 15 amino acids. The V and J ends lost 0 bases and 5 bases, in that order; junction bases with no gene match: 2. CDR3 in amino acids: CASSLGTSGMETQYF. CDR3 DNA sequence: TGCGCCAGCAGCTTGGGGACTAGCGGGATGGAGACCCAGTACTTC.

V is TRBV6-1 and J is TRBJ2-2; 8 bases align to TRBD2. The ends lost 10 bases at V and 7 bases at J; junction bases unmatched: 11. The CDR3 sequence is 14 residues long. Germline V CDR1 and CDR2: MNHNS, SASEGT. CDR3 nucleotide sequence: TGTGCCATACACCGGGGGGGAGGTAACGGGGAGCTGTTTTTT. Translating gives CAIHRGGGNGELFF.

Concerning this clone: The junction differs from germline at one of its ends, possibly a read error. The chain uses TRBV7-7 and TRBJ2-1; D ambiguous. There are 13 residues in the CDR3. The germline V gene encodes CDR1 SSHAT and CDR2 FNYEAQ (reference sequence). The CDR3 sequence: CASSLQSANEQFF. In nucleotides, the CDR3 is TGTGCTAGCAGCTTACAGTCGGCAAATGAGCAGTTCTTC.

This clone appeared a single time. This chain links TRBV5-1 with TRBJ2-5; tentatively, D is TRBD1 (5 bases). Germline-derived CDR1 and CDR2 are SGHRS and YFSETQ. The CDR3 totals 16 residues. V was trimmed by 3 bases and J by 5 bases, leaving 20 bases between them. CDR3 coding DNA: TGCGCCAGCAGCTCTTCGATTACAGGCCCTTACGAGACCCAGTACTTC. This gives the protein CASSSSITGPYETQYF.

The chain combines TRBV1 with TRBJ1-5; the table calls TRBD1, which could not be checked here. TRBV1 is listed as a pseudogene. The CDR3 length is 17 residues. The CDR3 is CTSSQDLGTAMEQPQHF. CDR3 nucleotide sequence: TGCACCAGCAGCCAAGATCTAGGGACAGCAATGGAGCAGCCCCAGCATTTT.

V usage is TRBV5-1 and J usage is TRBJ2-1; D unclear. Germline V lookup: CDR1 SGHRS, CDR2 YFSETQ. V lost 0 bases and J 8 bases, leaving 9 bases between the germline ends. There are 13 residues in the CDR3. The CDR3 DNA reads TGCGCCAGCAGCTTGGGGGCTCGCGATGAGCAGTTCTTC. The encoded protein is CASSLGARDEQFF.

In this sample, this clone turned up a few times. This chain uses TRBV15 with TRBJ1-3; a possible D gene is TRBD1 (5 bases). Per germline, CDR1 LNHNV and CDR2 YYDKDF (reference sequence). V dropped 0 bases and J dropped 2 bases, with 17 bases sitting between them. The CDR3 is 18 residues long. The CDR3 DNA follows: TGTGCCACCAGCAGAGATCCGAAAGGGGCGGTTACTGGAAACACCATATATTTT. Translated, it gives CATSRDPKGAVTGNTIYF. Supplemented by reference TRBV15 and TRBJ1-3, the full variable domain reads DAMVIQNPRYQVTQFGKPVTLSCSQTLNHNVMYWYQQKSSQAPKLLFHYYDKDFNNEADTPDNFQSRRPNTSFCFLDIRSPGLGDTAMYLCATSRDPKGAVTGNTIYFGEGSWLTVV.

The chain couples TRBV28 to TRBJ2-7; 7 bases match TRBD2. CDR3 length equals 16 residues. J was trimmed by 0 bases and V by 6 bases; bases with no gene match: 11. The germline gives CDR1 MDHEN, CDR2 SYDVKM. CDR3 bases: TGTGCCAGCAGCTTTCCCTCGGGGGGAAACTCCTACGAGCAGTACTTC. Its translation is CASSFPSGGNSYEQYF. Supplemented by reference TRBV28 and TRBJ2-7, the full variable domain reads DVKVTQSSRYLVKRTGEKVFLECVQDMDHENMFWYRQDPGLGLRLIYFSYDVKMKEKGDIPEGYSVSREKKERFSLILESASTNQTSMYLCASSFPSGGNSYEQYFGPGTRLTVT.

This clone was picked up one time. The gene calls are TRBV30 and TRBJ1-3; TRBD1 matches at 8 bases. Germline values: CDR1 GTSNPN, CDR2 SVGIG (reference sequence). The CDR3 covers 14 residues. J lost 4 bases, V lost 2 bases, and 4 bases had no gene match. CDR3 loop: CAWSQGALGNTIYF. CDR3 nucleotides: TGTGCCTGGAGTCAGGGGGCTCTGGGAAACACCATATATTTT.

This rearrangement joins TRBV4-2 to TRBJ2-5; D gene unclear. Between the trimmed V and J ends, which lost 0 bases and 2 bases, there was a span of 7 bases. The CDR3 spans 14 residues. Germline values: CDR1 LGHNA, CDR2 YNFKEQ. CDR3 coding DNA: TGTGCCAGCAGCCAAGATCCCAGTCAAGAGACCCAGTACTTC. Its protein product is CASSQDPSQETQYF.

V is TRBV28 and J is TRBJ1-4; D remains unclear. Germline V gives CDR1 MDHEN, CDR2 SYDVKM. The CDR3 totals 15 residues. V lost 5 bases to trimming and J lost 0 bases, with 10 bases between them. CDR3 nucleotide sequence: TGTGCCAGCAGTCCCTTTCCCACAACTAATGAAAAACTGTTTTTT. This translates into CASSPFPTTNEKLFF. The variable domain in full, completed from reference TRBV28 and TRBJ1-4, reads DVKVTQSSRYLVKRTGEKVFLECVQDMDHENMFWYRQDPGLGLRLIYFSYDVKMKEKGDIPEGYSVSREKKERFSLILESASTNQTSMYLCASSPFPTTNEKLFFGSGTQLSVL.

This chain uses TRBV2 with TRBJ2-1; the D is unclear. The CDR3 has 14 residues. V lost 8 bases, J lost 0 bases, and 11 bases lay in between. Germline CDR1 SNHLY, CDR2 FYNNEI. The DNA for the CDR3 is TGTGCCAGCGGGATACTGAGCTCCTACAATGAGCAGTTCTTC. Residues: CASGILSSYNEQFF.

In DNA, the CDR3 is TGTGCCAGCAGTTTAGGGACTAGCGGGAGCGGAGAGCAGTTCTTC. Amino acid sequence: CASSLGTSGSGEQFF. The chain recombines TRBV28 with TRBJ2-1; 14 nucleotides match TRBD2. Germline V lookup: CDR1 MDHEN, CDR2 SYDVKM. The ends lost 2 bases at V and 10 bases at J; junction bases unmatched: 4. This CDR3 region has 15 residues.

This chain links TRBV28 with TRBJ1-4; D is possibly TRBD1 (6 bases). There are 12 residues in the CDR3. Germline CDR1 MDHEN, CDR2 SYDVKM. V shed 5 bases and J shed 10 bases, with 11 bases lying between them. CDR3 nucleotide sequence: TGTGCCAGCAGTCCTAGAGGGGGAAAACTGTTTTTT. This translates into CASSPRGGKLFF.

J is TRBJ1-3 and V is TRBV10-3; D ambiguous. CDR3 length: 14 residues. V was clipped by 5 bases and J by 0 bases, with 8 bases between them. Germline CDR1 is ENHRY and CDR2 is SYGVKD. The CDR3 region has the DNA TGTGCCATCAGTAAGGGCATCTCTGGAAACACCATATATTTT. Protein product: CAISKGISGNTIYF.

The chain couples TRBV29-1 to TRBJ1-1, with unresolved D. The CDR3 is 14 residues long. V lost 4 bases to trimming and J lost 5 bases, with 17 bases between them. The germline CDR1 and CDR2 sequences are SQVTM and ANQGSEA. DNA for the CDR3: TGCAGCGTTGGAACAGCGGGCTTAGAGACTGAAGCTTTCTTT. Protein: CSVGTAGLETEAFF.

The chain has TRBV29-1 and TRBJ1-2, with 7 positions matching TRBD1. Germline lookup yields CDR1 SQVTM and CDR2 ANQGSEA. The CDR3 sequence is 15 residues long. Trimming cost V 6 bases and J 4 bases; bases outside gene matches: 14. The CDR3 is CSVESPTGKSYGYTF. Written as DNA, the CDR3 is TGCAGCGTAGAATCTCCGACAGGGAAATCCTATGGCTACACCTTC.

The chain carries TRBV18 and TRBJ2-5; possible D gene TRBD2, 6 bases. Trimming took 5 bases from V and 5 from J, leaving 18 bases between them. Per germline, CDR1 KGHSH and CDR2 LQKENI. The CDR3 has 15 amino acids. DNA for the CDR3: TGTGCCAGCTCATGGAGGGGCGCGACGACGGAGACCCAGTACTTC. Amino acid sequence: CASSWRGATTETQYF.

The chain recombines TRBV28 with TRBJ1-3; unclear D gene. Trimming left V 6 bases short and J 1 base short, with 4 bases between. The CDR3 runs 12 residues. CDR1 is MDHEN and CDR2 is SYDVKM in the germline V gene. In DNA form, the CDR3 reads TGTGCCAGCAGCCAGTCTGGAAACACCATATATTTT. This gives the protein CASSQSGNTIYF.

This clone was picked up one time. This chain uses TRBV9 with TRBJ2-1; 9 bases match TRBD2. The CDR3 totals 15 residues. V dropped 0 bases and J dropped 8; count of bases not matched to a gene: 6. In germline, CDR1 is SGDLS, CDR2 YYNGEE. For the CDR3, the DNA is TGTGCCAGCAGCGTAGGGCGGGAGGGCCTGGATGAGCAGTTCTTC. It is translated as CASSVGREGLDEQFF.

This clone was seen a single time. The CDR3 region has the DNA TGTGCCAGCAGCTTAAGGCCGAGACAGGGGGGAGATACGCAGTATTTT. It is translated as CASSLRPRQGGDTQYF. The chain carries TRBV7-7 and TRBJ2-3; 9 positions match TRBD1. CDR1 is SSHAT and CDR2 is FNYEAQ in the germline V gene (reference sequence). This CDR3 has 16 residues. With 2 bases clipped from V and 5 bases from J, the junction kept 8 bases outside the gene matches.

This rearrangement joins TRBV5-1 to TRBJ1-6, with no clear D. Germline CDR1 and CDR2: SGHRS and YFSETQ. The CDR3 runs 13 residues. V lost 3 bases to trimming and J lost 5 bases, with 6 bases between them. The CDR3 DNA is TGCGCCAGCAGCTATGATGATAATTCACCCCTCCACTTT. Amino acids: CASSYDDNSPLHF. Variable domain in full (rest from reference TRBV5-1 and TRBJ1-6): KAGVTQTPRYLIKTRGQQVTLSCSPISGHRSVSWYQQTPGQGLQFLFEYFSETQRNKGNFPGRFSGRQFSNSRSEMNVSTLELGDSALYLCASSYDDNSPLHFGNGTRLTVT.